The table lists the clone carrying this TCR beta chain with many counts. This specimen belongs to a study of early T cells in non-severe SARS-CoV-2 infection. The CDR3 is 14 residues long. Per the germline V gene, CDR1 is SEHNR and CDR2 is FQNEAQ (reference sequence). J was trimmed by 4 bases and V by 5 bases; bases with no gene match: 3. TCRdb reanalysed the 5' RACE reads using MiXCR and keeps one entry per CDR3 protein. The table includes fewer than 85,000 distinct CDR3 sequences, 10% to 15% detected once. The sequenced sample was whole blood. This clonotype was sampled from an adult who was a healthcare worker with PCR-confirmed SARS-CoV-2 infection or an uninfected control (not recorded which). The chain employs TRBV7-9 and TRBJ2-3; 10 nucleotides agree with TRBD1. CDR3: CASSRDRGADTQYF. CDR3 nucleotide sequence: TGTGCCAGCAGCCGGGACAGGGGCGCAGATACGCAGTATTTT.